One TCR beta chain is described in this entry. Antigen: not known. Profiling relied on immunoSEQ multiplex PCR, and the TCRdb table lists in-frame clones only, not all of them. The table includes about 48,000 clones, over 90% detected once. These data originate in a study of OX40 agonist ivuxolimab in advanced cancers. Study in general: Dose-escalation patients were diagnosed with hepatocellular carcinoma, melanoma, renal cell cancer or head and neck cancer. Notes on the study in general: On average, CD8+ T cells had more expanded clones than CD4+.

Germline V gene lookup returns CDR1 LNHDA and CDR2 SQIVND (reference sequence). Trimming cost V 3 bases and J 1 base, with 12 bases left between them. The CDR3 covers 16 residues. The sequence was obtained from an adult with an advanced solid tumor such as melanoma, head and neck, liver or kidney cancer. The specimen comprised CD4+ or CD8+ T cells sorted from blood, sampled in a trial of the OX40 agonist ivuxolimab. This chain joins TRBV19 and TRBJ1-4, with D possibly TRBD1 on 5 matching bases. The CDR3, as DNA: TGTGCCAGTAGTATCCGAGGGGCTGGAACTAATGAAAAACTGTTTTTT. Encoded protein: CASSIRGAGTNEKLFF.